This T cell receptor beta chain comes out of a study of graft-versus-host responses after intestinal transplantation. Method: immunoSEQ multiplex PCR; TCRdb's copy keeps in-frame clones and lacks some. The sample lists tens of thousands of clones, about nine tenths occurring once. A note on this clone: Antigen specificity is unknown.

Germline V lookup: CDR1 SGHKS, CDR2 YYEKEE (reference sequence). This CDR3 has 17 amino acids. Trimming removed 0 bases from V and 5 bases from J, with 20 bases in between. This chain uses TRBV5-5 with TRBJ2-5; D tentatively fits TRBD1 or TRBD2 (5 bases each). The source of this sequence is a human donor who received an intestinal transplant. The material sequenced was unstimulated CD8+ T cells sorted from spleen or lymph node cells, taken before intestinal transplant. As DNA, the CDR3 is TGTGCCAGCAGCTTGGGGGGGACCCTCTCGCCGTGGGAGACCCAGTACTTC. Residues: CASSLGGTLSPWETQYF.